The rows below give T cell receptor beta chains drawn from one sample of a study of shared clonotypes between healthy human individuals. Repertoires were generated with immunoSEQ multiplex PCR, while TCRdb's copy carries only in-frame clones and drops some. Of under 1,100,000 clones detected, about 70% appear once; the ten largest clones hold approximately 1.5%. The sequencing input was memory CD4+ T cells sorted from blood. The receptors were sampled from a man younger than 30 in good health. Both conserved end residues are part of each CDR3. A D gene is named only where the DNA matches it firmly.

j_call,v_call,d_call,cdr3_aa,cdr3_nt
TRBJ2-5,TRBV30,-,CAWSGQLGETQYF,TGTGCCTGGAGTGGTCAACTCGGGGAGACCCAGTACTTC
TRBJ1-2,TRBV25-1,-,CASSLYSNYGYTF,TGTGCCAGCAGTTTGTACTCTAACTATGGCTACACCTTC
TRBJ2-2,TRBV5-1,TRBD2,CASSPREGNTGELFF,TGCGCCAGCAGCCCTAGGGAGGGGAACACCGGGGAGCTGTTTTTT
TRBJ1-3,TRBV6-1,-,CTTSGVSGNTIYF,TGTACTACCTCCGGGGTCTCTGGAAACACCATATATTTT
TRBJ2-5,TRBV5-6,TRBD1,CASSLRQGTETQYF,TGTGCCAGCAGCTTGAGACAGGGTACGGAGACCCAGTACTTC
TRBJ2-2,TRBV6-5,-,CASSYWQSGELFF,TGTGCCAGCAGTTACTGGCAGAGCGGGGAGCTGTTTTTT
TRBJ2-7,TRBV28,-,CASESGASYEQYF,TGTGCCAGCGAGAGTGGGGCCTCCTACGAGCAGTACTTC
TRBJ1-6,TRBV5-1,-,CASSLGDNSPLHF,TGCGCCAGCAGCTTGGGGGATAATTCACCCCTCCACTTT
TRBJ2-7,TRBV21-1,-,CARAPRGQGTWEQYF,TGTGCCAGGGCTCCTCGGGGACAGGGGACCTGGGAGCAGTACTTC
TRBJ1-5,TRBV28,-,CASRYVTVISNQPQHF,TGTGCCAGCAGATACGTGACAGTTATTAGCAATCAGCCCCAGCATTTT
TRBJ1-4,TRBV10-3,TRBD1,CAISDPDRGEKLFF,TGTGCCATCAGTGACCCGGACAGGGGGGAAAAACTGTTTTTT
TRBJ2-2,TRBV7-3,-,CASSGVDTGELFF,TGTGCCAGCTCGGGAGTTGACACCGGGGAGCTGTTTTTT
TRBJ1-4,TRBV5-1,-,CASSSGNLYEKLFF,TGCGCCAGCAGCTCAGGGAATTTATATGAAAAACTGTTTTTT
TRBJ2-7,TRBV5-6,TRBD1,CASSSDRGLEQYF,TGTGCCAGCAGCTCGGACAGGGGACTCGAGCAGTACTTC
TRBJ1-1,TRBV28,TRBD1,CASSFPGQGKLRAEAFF,TGTGCCAGCAGTTTCCCGGGACAGGGAAAGTTGAGGGCTGAAGCTTTCTTT
TRBJ1-1,TRBV5-1,-,CASSFKGPNTEAFF,TGCGCCAGCAGCTTTAAGGGCCCGAACACTGAAGCTTTCTTT
TRBJ1-5,TRBV30,-,CAWSPVSNQPQHF,TGTGCCTGGAGCCCAGTTAGTAATCAGCCCCAGCATTTT
TRBJ2-1,TRBV9,-,CASSPADWSHEQFF,TGTGCCAGCAGCCCGGCGGACTGGTCCCATGAGCAGTTCTTC
TRBJ1-5,TRBV19,-,CASSSEQGRGQPQHF,TGTGCCAGTAGTTCAGAACAGGGTCGAGGGCAGCCCCAGCATTTT
TRBJ1-5,TRBV6-5,-,CASSYSEGNQPQHF,TGTGCCAGCAGTTACAGCGAAGGCAATCAGCCCCAGCATTTT
TRBJ2-7,TRBV5-5,-,CASSLAGGLSYKQYF,TGTGCCAGCAGCTTGGCCGGGGGGCTCTCCTACAAGCAGTACTTC
TRBJ2-2,TRBV5-1,-,CASSRTANTGELFF,TGCGCCAGCAGTCGGACAGCGAACACCGGGGAGCTGTTTTTT
TRBJ2-7,TRBV25-1,-,CASSALGVAYEQYF,TGTGCCAGCAGTGCCCTGGGGGTCGCCTACGAGCAGTACTTC
TRBJ2-2,TRBV13,TRBD2,CASSLEGTSGANTGELFF,TGTGCCAGCAGCTTAGAAGGGACTAGCGGGGCGAACACCGGGGAGCTGTTTTTT